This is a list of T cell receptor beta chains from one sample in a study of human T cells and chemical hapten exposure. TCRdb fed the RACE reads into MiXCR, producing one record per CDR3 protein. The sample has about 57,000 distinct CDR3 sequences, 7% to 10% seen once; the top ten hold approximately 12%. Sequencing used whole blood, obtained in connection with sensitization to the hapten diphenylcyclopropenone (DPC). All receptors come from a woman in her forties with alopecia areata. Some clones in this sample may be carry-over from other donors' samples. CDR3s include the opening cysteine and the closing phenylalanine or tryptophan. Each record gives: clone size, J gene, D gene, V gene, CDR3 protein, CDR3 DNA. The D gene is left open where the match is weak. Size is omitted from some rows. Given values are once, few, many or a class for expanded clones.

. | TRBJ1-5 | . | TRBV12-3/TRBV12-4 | CASSLGTALNQPQHF | TGTGCCAGCAGTTTAGGGACAGCGCTAAATCAGCCCCAGCATTTT
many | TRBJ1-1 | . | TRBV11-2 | CASSPIAGDEAFF | TGTGCCAGCAGCCCTATCGCGGGTGACGAAGCTTTCTTT
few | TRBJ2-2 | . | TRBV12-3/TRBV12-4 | CASSSTGIDGELFF | TGTGCCAGCAGTTCCACAGGGATAGACGGGGAGCTGTTTTTT
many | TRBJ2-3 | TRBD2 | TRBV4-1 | CASSQAPSGASTDTQYF | TGCGCCAGCAGCCAAGCCCCTAGCGGGGCTAGCACAGATACGCAGTATTTT
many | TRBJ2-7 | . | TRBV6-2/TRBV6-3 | CASRGTDLYEQYF | TGTGCCAGCCGCGGGACCGACCTCTACGAGCAGTACTTC
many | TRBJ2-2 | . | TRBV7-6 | CASRPREIGIGELFF | TGTGCCAGCAGACCCCGGGAAATTGGGATCGGGGAGCTGTTTTTT
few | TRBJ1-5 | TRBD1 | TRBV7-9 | CASSPQGAGQPQHF | TGTGCCAGCAGCCCACAGGGGGCAGGGCAGCCCCAGCATTTT
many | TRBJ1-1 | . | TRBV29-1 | CSVRGGAAEAFF | TGCAGCGTTCGAGGGGGGGCCGCTGAAGCTTTCTTT
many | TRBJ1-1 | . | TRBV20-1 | CSARQNTEAFF | TGCAGTGCCAGACAGAACACTGAAGCTTTCTTT
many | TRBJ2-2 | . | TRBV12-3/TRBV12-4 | CASSRRLGTGELFF | TGTGCCAGCAGTCGACGGCTTGGCACCGGGGAGCTGTTTTTT
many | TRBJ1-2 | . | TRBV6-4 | CASSVGNNYGYTF | TGTGCCAGCAGTGTGGGCAATAACTATGGCTACACCTTC
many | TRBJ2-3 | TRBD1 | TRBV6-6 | CASSYLDRGRTDTQYF | TGTGCCAGCAGTTATCTCGACAGGGGGCGCACAGATACGCAGTATTTT
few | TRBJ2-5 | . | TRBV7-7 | CASSSDSEGTQYF | TGTGCCAGCAGCTCCGACTCGGAAGGGACCCAGTACTTC
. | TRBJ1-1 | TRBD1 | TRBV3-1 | CASSRGQGERIEAFF | TGTGCCAGCAGCAGGGGACAGGGGGAAAGGATTGAAGCTTTCTTT
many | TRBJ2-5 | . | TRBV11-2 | CASSPGGRQETQYF | TGTGCCAGCAGCCCCGGGGGACGGCAAGAGACCCAGTACTTC
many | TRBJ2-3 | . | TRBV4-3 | CASSPGAYTDTQYF | TGCGCCAGCAGCCCGGGGGCTTACACAGATACGCAGTATTTT
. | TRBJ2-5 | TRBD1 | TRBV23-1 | CASSQSHPGTAARETQYF | TGCGCCAGCAGTCAATCGCATCCCGGGACAGCCGCCCGGGAGACCCAGTACTTC
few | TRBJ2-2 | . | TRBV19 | CASSIFPGANTGELFF | TGTGCCAGTAGTATTTTTCCGGGGGCGAACACCGGGGAGCTGTTTTTT
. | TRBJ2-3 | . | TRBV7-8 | CASSELTDTQYF | TGTGCCAGCAGCGAATTAACAGATACGCAGTATTTT
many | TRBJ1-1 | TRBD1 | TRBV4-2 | CASSQRTGVNTEAFF | TGTGCCAGCAGCCAACGAACAGGGGTGAACACTGAAGCTTTCTTT
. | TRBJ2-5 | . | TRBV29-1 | CSVEETQYF | TGCAGCGTTGAAGAGACCCAGTACTTC
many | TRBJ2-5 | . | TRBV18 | CASSPPGQETQYF | TGTGCCAGCTCACCACCGGGGCAAGAGACCCAGTACTTC
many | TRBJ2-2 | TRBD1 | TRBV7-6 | CASSWYGSPGQGRANTGELFF | TGTGCCAGCAGCTGGTACGGTAGCCCGGGACAGGGCAGAGCGAACACCGGGGAGCTGTTTTTT
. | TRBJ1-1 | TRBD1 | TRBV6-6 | CASSQDRGLLGFF | TGTGCCAGCAGCCAGGACAGGGGCCTTCTGGGTTTCTTT
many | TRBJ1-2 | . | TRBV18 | CASSPGDRPTIGYTF | TGTGCCAGCTCACCGGGGGACCGACCAACTATTGGCTACACCTTC
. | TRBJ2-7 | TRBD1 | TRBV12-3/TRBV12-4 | CASSSGTGSYEQYF | TGTGCCAGCAGTTCCGGGACAGGATCCTACGAGCAGTACTTC
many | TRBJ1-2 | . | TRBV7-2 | CASSLVGKLKASYGYTF | TGTGCCAGCAGCTTAGTAGGGAAGCTTAAGGCCTCCTATGGCTACACCTTC
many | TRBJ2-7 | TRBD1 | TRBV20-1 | CSARDHRDRGYEQYF | TGCAGTGCTAGAGATCACCGGGACAGGGGATACGAGCAGTACTTC
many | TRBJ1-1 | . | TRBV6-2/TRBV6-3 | CASKGGRGNTEAFF | TGTGCCAGCAAAGGCGGGCGAGGGAACACTGAAGCTTTCTTT
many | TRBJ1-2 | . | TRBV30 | CAWSVRPGVAASYGYTF | TGTGCCTGGAGTGTACGTCCAGGGGTTGCAGCGAGCTATGGCTACACCTTC
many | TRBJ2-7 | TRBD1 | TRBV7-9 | CASSLRTGTIYEQYF | TGTGCCAGCAGCCTTAGGACAGGAACTATCTACGAGCAGTACTTC
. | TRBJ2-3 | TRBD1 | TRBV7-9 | CASSGYRDRATDTQYF | TGTGCCAGCAGCGGATACCGGGACAGGGCCACAGATACGCAGTATTTT
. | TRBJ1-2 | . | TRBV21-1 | CASSAKRQNPRDGYTF | TGTGCCAGCAGCGCAAAGAGGCAGAACCCTAGGGATGGCTACACCTTC
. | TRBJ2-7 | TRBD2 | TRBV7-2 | CASSLASGGNPYEQYF | TGTGCCAGCAGCTTAGCTAGCGGGGGTAACCCCTACGAGCAGTACTTC
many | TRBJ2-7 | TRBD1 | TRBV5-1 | CASSPGQAVDEQYF | TGCGCCAGCAGCCCGGGACAGGCGGTTGACGAGCAGTACTTC